The rows below give T cell receptor beta chains drawn from one sample of a study of blood T cell repertoires in COVID-19. Method: immunoSEQ multiplex PCR; TCRdb's copy keeps in-frame clones and lacks some. The profile covers about 130,000 clones, with around four fifths appearing a single time and roughly 12% taken by the ten largest. The specimen was peripheral blood. The receptors stem from a man aged 60 to 75 with acute or convalescent COVID-19. Both conserved end residues are part of each CDR3. A D gene is named only where the DNA matches it firmly. Part of the rows lack a size; the others show once, few, many or a class for expanded clones.

V	J	size	D	DNA	CDR3
TRBV10-3	TRBJ2-1	NA	TRBD1	TGTGCCATCAGTGAGCGAATGGGACAGGGGGCTAACAATGAGCAGTTCTTC	CAISERMGQGANNEQFF
TRBV29-1	TRBJ1-1	NA	NA	TGCAGCGCCGTGGCGGGCTCGGGCACTGAAGCTTTCTTT	CSAVAGSGTEAFF
TRBV3-1/TRBV3-2	TRBJ2-5	few	TRBD2	TGTGCCAGCAGCCCAAGAGGAGCGGGAGTGGGAGAGACCCAGTACTTC	CASSPRGAGVGETQYF
TRBV30	TRBJ2-7	medium-sized	TRBD2	TGTGCCTGCGGGACTAGCGAAACCTACGAGCAGTACTTC	CACGTSETYEQYF
TRBV9	TRBJ1-6	NA	TRBD1	TGTGCCAGCAGCCTCTCCGGACAGGGGGCTTCACCCCTCCACTTT	CASSLSGQGASPLHF
TRBV11-3	TRBJ2-7	NA	NA	TGTGCCAGCAGCCAGGGGTTGGACGAGCAGTACTTC	CASSQGLDEQYF
TRBV6-5	TRBJ1-2	NA	NA	TGTGCCAGCAGCTCGGGGGGGTATAACTATGGCTACACCTTC	CASSSGGYNYGYTF
TRBV19	TRBJ2-5	NA	NA	TGTGCCAGTAGTTTGGGGTTGTTCGCAGGGGAAGAGACCCAGTACTTC	CASSLGLFAGEETQYF
TRBV27	TRBJ2-7	few	TRBD2	TGTGCCAGCAGTCATGGGCGGGAGGGCCCCTACGAGCAGTACTTC	CASSHGREGPYEQYF
TRBV3-1/TRBV3-2	TRBJ1-5	NA	NA	TGTGCCAGCAGCCAATGGCATCAGCCCCAGCATTTT	CASSQWHQPQHF
TRBV29-1	TRBJ2-7	NA	TRBD1	TGCAGCGTTGAAGCCAGGGGGCAAAACGAGCAGTACTTC	CSVEARGQNEQYF
TRBV5-1	TRBJ1-1	many	NA	TGCGCCAGCAGCTTGGGGCCAATTCGGGACACTGAAGCTTTCTTT	CASSLGPIRDTEAFF
TRBV27	TRBJ1-2	NA	TRBD1	TGTGCCAGCAGTTCATATACAGGGGGGGATGGCTACACCTTC	CASSSYTGGDGYTF
TRBV4-2	TRBJ1-2	NA	NA	TGTGCCAGCGGACAACTGACAGGAAACTATGGCTACACCTTC	CASGQLTGNYGYTF
TRBV19	TRBJ2-1	NA	NA	TGTGCCAGTAGTCTCGGACTTACCCCCTACAATGAGCAGTTCTTC	CASSLGLTPYNEQFF
TRBV4-1	TRBJ2-3	NA	NA	TGCGCCAGCAGCCGTGGAGGACATACGCAGTATTTT	CASSRGGHTQYF
TRBV6-5	TRBJ1-2	NA	NA	TGTGCCAGCAGTTCAGGAGGGTACGACTATGGCTACACCTTC	CASSSGGYDYGYTF
TRBV28	TRBJ2-7	NA	NA	TGTGCCAGCAGTTTAGGCCCTGGCGAGCAGTACTTC	CASSLGPGEQYF
TRBV28	TRBJ2-7	NA	NA	TGTGCCAGCAGTACCACAGGGCGGGAGCAGTACTTC	CASSTTGREQYF
TRBV7-8	TRBJ2-2	few	NA	TGTGCCAGCAGCTTTCGGGGGCGGGAGACCGGGGAGCTGTTTTTT	CASSFRGRETGELFF
TRBV9	TRBJ2-1	few	TRBD2	TGTGCCAGCAGCGCCCGACTAGCGGGAGGTCTTGAGCAGTTCTTC	CASSARLAGGLEQFF
TRBV13	TRBJ2-7	NA	NA	TGTGCCAGCAGCCGGGACATCGGCGAGCAGTACTTC	CASSRDIGEQYF
TRBV5-1	TRBJ1-2	NA	NA	TGCGCCAGCAGCTTGGGACAGCTAGCTAACTATGGCTACACCTTC	CASSLGQLANYGYTF
TRBV7-2	TRBJ1-6	NA	TRBD1	TGTGCCAGCAGCCCCTCGGGACAGGGAAATTCACCCCTCCACTTT	CASSPSGQGNSPLHF
TRBV4-2	TRBJ1-2	NA	TRBD1	TGTGCCAGCAGCCATGGTTGGGACAGGGGGGAAGGCTACACCTTC	CASSHGWDRGEGYTF
TRBV27	TRBJ2-1	few	TRBD2	TGTGCCAGCACAAATGGGGCTAGCGGGGTCGGAGCGCACAATGAGCAGTTCTTC	CASTNGASGVGAHNEQFF
TRBV6-6	TRBJ1-5	NA	TRBD1	TGTGCCAGCAGTTACCGGACAGGGGGTAGCAATCAGCCCCAGCATTTT	CASSYRTGGSNQPQHF
TRBV19	TRBJ2-7	NA	NA	TGTGCCAGTAGTATGGGCAATCGGGGCGAGCAGTACTTC	CASSMGNRGEQYF
TRBV3-1/TRBV3-2	TRBJ1-2	NA	NA	TGTGCCAGCAGTCAAGGGGTTACAGTGCTCAACTATGGCTACACCTTC	CASSQGVTVLNYGYTF
TRBV5-1	TRBJ2-7	NA	NA	TGCGCCAGCAGCTTGGCTGGACAGTCGCGCGAGCAGTACTTC	CASSLAGQSREQYF
TRBV28	TRBJ1-1	NA	NA	TGTGCCAGCAGTTTATGGCAGGGTCACACTGAAGCTTTCTTT	CASSLWQGHTEAFF
TRBV6-7	TRBJ1-4	once	TRBD1	TGTGCCGGCCGAAGACGGAGAAGGACAGGCCCAGCAACTAATGAAAAACTGTTTTTT	CAGRRRRRTGPATNEKLFF
TRBV18	TRBJ2-2	NA	TRBD2	TGTGCCAGCTCAAACGCCCTAGCGGCGAACACCGGGGAGCTGTTTTTT	CASSNALAANTGELFF
TRBV28	TRBJ1-2	NA	NA	TGTGCCAGCAGCCCAGGGGACGGCGGCTACACCTTC	CASSPGDGGYTF
TRBV19	TRBJ2-7	NA	TRBD2	TGTGCCAGTAGCGTTACCGGGACTAACTACGAGCAGTACTTC	CASSVTGTNYEQYF
TRBV5-5	TRBJ2-1	NA	NA	TGTGCCAGCAGCTTGAGGGGTAATTCCTACAATGAGCAGTTCTTC	CASSLRGNSYNEQFF
TRBV6-2/TRBV6-3	TRBJ1-1	NA	TRBD1	TGTGCCAGCAGTTACCGCCTAACAGGGGAGCGACATGGGAACACTGAAGCTTTCTTT	CASSYRLTGERHGNTEAFF
TRBV28	TRBJ1-5	NA	NA	TGTGCCAGCAGTCGAGACTATAGCAATCAGCCCCAGCATTTT	CASSRDYSNQPQHF
TRBV5-1	TRBJ2-3	NA	NA	TGCGCCAGCAGCTTCTCAACACAACCAGGCGGTTCAGGGACAGATACGCAGTATTTT	CASSFSTQPGGSGTDTQYF
TRBV4-1	TRBJ2-1	NA	TRBD2	TGCGCCAGCAGCATTAAAAGGGCTAGCGGGAGGGATGAGCAGTTCTTC	CASSIKRASGRDEQFF
TRBV2	TRBJ1-3	NA	NA	TGTGCCAGCAGTGCGGCGAGGGGAAACACCATATATTTT	CASSAARGNTIYF
TRBV24-1	TRBJ1-2	NA	TRBD1	TGTGCCACCAGCCCGTTGGGACAGGTGGGTGGCTACACCTTC	CATSPLGQVGGYTF
TRBV15	TRBJ1-3	NA	NA	TGTGCCACCAGCAAGCCAGGGGATGGAAACACCATATATTTT	CATSKPGDGNTIYF
TRBV12-3/TRBV12-4	TRBJ2-1	many	NA	TGTGCCAGCAGTTTAGGGAGTTACAATGAGCAGTTCTTC	CASSLGSYNEQFF
TRBV10-3	TRBJ1-5	NA	NA	TGTGCCATCAGTGAAGGCGGAAATCAGCCCCAGCATTTT	CAISEGGNQPQHF
TRBV10-3	TRBJ2-7	NA	TRBD2	TGTGCCATCAGCGCAATAGCGGGAGGGCCTTGGGTGCAGTACTTC	CAISAIAGGPWVQYF
TRBV5-1	TRBJ1-3	NA	NA	TGCGCCAGCAGGGAGGAGGCGTCGGGAAACACCATATATTTT	CASREEASGNTIYF
TRBV2	TRBJ2-7	NA	NA	TGTGCCAGCAGTGTACTTGTCAACGAGCAGTACTTC	CASSVLVNEQYF